The subject of this entry is one T cell receptor (beta chain). Universal primer sites and UMIs were introduced during 5'RACE template-switching synthesis of TCR cDNA. TCRdb passed the 5' RACE reads through MiXCR, listing each CDR3 protein once. The sample records 450,000 to 600,000 distinct CDR3 sequences, around a sixth being singletons. The sample is drawn from a study of T cells after yellow fever vaccination. The CDR3 runs 12 residues. The V end lost 5 bases, the J end lost 3 bases, and 11 bases lay between the germline ends. The germline gives CDR1 GTSNPN, CDR2 SVGIG (reference sequence). The sequencing used PBMCs, collected 5 days after the first yellow fever vaccination. This chain joins TRBV30 and TRBJ2-7; tentative D call: TRBD2 (6 bases). This sequence was found in a man between 18 and 35 years old who received the YFV17D yellow fever vaccine. CDR3 sequence (DNA): TGTGCCTGGGGGAGTAGCGGCTACGAGCAGTACTTC. Translating it yields CAWGSSGYEQYF.